This T cell receptor beta chain was captured in a study of blood T cell repertoires in COVID-19. The sample holds one count of this clone. CDR3 length: 17 amino acids. Trimming stripped 0 bases from V and 6 bases from J, with 15 bases between. Germline CDR1 and CDR2: ENHRY and SYGVKD. Here immunoSEQ multiplex PCR was the method, and the copy in TCRdb shows in-frame clones only, minus some. The sample shows 90,000 to 120,000 clones, roughly 80% of them seen only once. The source is a man aged 55 to 70 with acute or convalescent COVID-19. This chain joins TRBV10-3 and TRBJ1-6; weak D call: TRBD1 (5 bases). Sample: peripheral blood. DNA for the CDR3: TGTGCCATCAGTGAGTCGGCAGGGTCGGATCTTAATTCACCCCTCCACTTT. Residues: CAISESAGSDLNSPLHF.